These 29 T cell receptor beta chains came from one sample sequenced in a study of somatic mutations in cytotoxic T cells in rheumatoid arthritis. Clones were read by immunoSEQ multiplex PCR, and TCRdb kept only the in-frame ones, dropping some. The sample holds some 15,000 clones, 75% to 85% seen once. Sequenced sample: CD8+ T cells sorted from blood. The receptor set was obtained from an adult with rheumatoid arthritis.

This chain links TRBV5-6 with TRBJ1-2; no clear D gene. Germline CDR1 SGHDT, CDR2 YYEEEE. The CDR3 is 15 amino acids. Between the trimmed V and J ends, which lost 3 bases and 3 bases, there was a span of 15 bases. The CDR3 coding sequence is TGTGCCAGCAGCTCCCCGTTGAATGGAGACTATGGCTACACCTTC. This encodes CASSSPLNGDYGYTF. The full variable domain, completed using reference TRBV5-6 and TRBJ1-2, is DAGVTQSPTHLIKTRGQQVTLRCSPKSGHDTVSWYQQALGQGPQFIFQYYEEEERQRGNFPDRFSGHQFPNYSSELNVNALLLGDSALYLCASSSPLNGDYGYTFGSGTRLTVV.

This chain joins TRBV18 and TRBJ1-2; D gene ambiguous. CDR1 and CDR2 from the germline V gene are KGHSH and LQKENI. This CDR3 has 13 residues. The germline V and J ends were trimmed by 3 bases and 5 bases, with 10 bases remaining between them. The CDR3 reads CASSPSNIYGYTF. CDR3 nucleotide sequence: TGTGCCAGCTCACCGTCCAACATTTATGGCTACACCTTC.

Note on this clone: In the same sample, other DNA sequences code for this CDR3. The chain is built from TRBV7-3 and TRBJ1-1, with D tentatively TRBD1 (5 bases). CDR1 and CDR2 (germline): SGHTA, FQGTGA. CDR3 length: 14 amino acids. V was trimmed by 5 bases and J by 0 bases, leaving 10 bases between them. CDR3 in amino acids: CASSQGDLNTEAFF. CDR3 DNA: TGTGCCAGCAGCCAAGGGGATTTGAACACTGAAGCTTTCTTT.

The chain combines TRBV28 with TRBJ2-1; D perhaps matches TRBD1 (5 bases). Trimming pared 8 bases from V and 5 bases from J, leaving 22 bases between. The CDR3 is made up of 16 amino acids. CDR1 and CDR2 (germline): MDHEN, SYDVKM. The CDR3 reads CASCRSRAGKDNEQFF. CDR3 bases: TGTGCCAGCTGTCGGTCCCGGGCAGGGAAAGACAATGAGCAGTTCTTC.

The CDR3 loop is CASSQVTSAGTEAFF. In DNA, the CDR3 is TGCGCCAGCAGCCAAGTCACCTCGGCCGGCACTGAAGCTTTCTTT. The V gene is TRBV4-1, the J gene TRBJ1-1; D uncertain. Germline assignment: CDR1 MGHRA and CDR2 YSYEKL. This CDR3 contains 15 residues. V was trimmed by 1 base and J by 4 bases, leaving 13 bases between them.

The rearrangement uses TRBV19 and TRBJ1-1, with unresolved D. Germline V gene data show CDR1 as LNHDA and CDR2 as SQIVND (reference sequence). V gave up 3 bases and J gave up 4 bases, with 12 bases separating them. This CDR3 region has 14 residues. Written as DNA, the CDR3 is TGTGCCAGTAGTATTATGGGAAGCCCCACTGAAGCTTTCTTT. Amino acids: CASSIMGSPTEAFF.

The J gene is TRBJ2-3, the V gene TRBV25-1, with D unclear. V dropped 1 base and J dropped 4 bases, with 0 bases sitting between them. Germline CDR1 reads MGHDK; CDR2 reads SYGVNS. CDR3 length equals 11 residues. The CDR3 loop reads CASSESDTQYF. DNA for the CDR3: TGTGCCAGCAGTGAATCAGATACGCAGTATTTT. Full variable domain (remainder filled in from reference TRBV25-1 and TRBJ2-3): EADIYQTPRYLVIGTGKKITLECSQTMGHDKMYWYQQDPGMELHLIHYSYGVNSTEKGDLSSESTVSRIRTEHFPLTLESARPSHTSQYLCASSESDTQYFGPGTRLTVL.

This clone was detected only once. The chain is built from TRBV6-5 and TRBJ2-2, with TRBD2 identical over 7 bases. The CDR3 runs to 15 residues. The V gene end was trimmed by 4 bases and the J gene end by 2 bases; junction bases not matched to a gene: 4. Germline V CDR1 and CDR2: MNHEY, SVGAGI. The CDR3 DNA is TGTGCCAGCAGTTTCACTAGCGATAACACCGGGGAGCTGTTTTTT. This sequence encodes CASSFTSDNTGELFF.

This clone was seen only a few times. This chain links TRBV19 with TRBJ1-1; 12 nucleotides align to TRBD1. Per the germline V gene, CDR1 is LNHDA and CDR2 is SQIVND (reference sequence). The CDR3 has 15 amino acids. V lost 5 bases to trimming and J lost 6 bases; unmatched junction nucleotides: 7. The CDR3 loop reads CASSWGQGALAEAFF. The CDR3 bases are TGTGCCAGTAGTTGGGGACAGGGGGCGCTTGCTGAAGCTTTCTTT. The full variable domain, its missing parts supplied by reference TRBV19 and TRBJ1-1, is DGGITQSPKYLFRKEGQNVTLSCEQNLNHDAMYWYRQDPGQGLRLIYYSQIVNDFQKGDIAEGYSVSREKKESFPLTVTSAQKNPTAFYLCASSWGQGALAEAFFGQGTRLTVV.

The chain has TRBV15 and TRBJ2-2; 11 bases align to TRBD2. This CDR3 has 17 amino acids. The ends lost 1 base at V and 7 bases at J; junction bases unmatched: 8. Germline CDR1 and CDR2: LNHNV and YYDKDF (reference sequence). The CDR3 reads CATSRVAGGPGGGELFF. Here the CDR3 DNA reads TGTGCCACCAGCAGAGTAGCGGGAGGGCCCGGGGGCGGGGAGCTGTTTTTT.

V and J are TRBV4-3 and TRBJ2-1, with 8 positions matching TRBD2. CDR1 and CDR2 from the germline V gene are LGHNA and YSLEER. The CDR3 loop spans 17 amino acids. The junction had 12 bases not matched to a gene; V was cut back by 4 bases and J by 4 bases. The CDR3: CASSLPVKRGPYNEQFF. DNA of the CDR3: TGCGCCAGCAGCCTCCCCGTTAAGCGGGGGCCGTACAATGAGCAGTTCTTC.

The chain links TRBV18 to TRBJ2-7; possible D gene TRBD1, 5 bases. The V gene lost 8 bases and the J gene lost 0 bases, with 11 bases spanning the gap. There are 13 residues in the CDR3. CDR1 is KGHSH, CDR2 LQKENI, per germline. For the CDR3, the DNA is TGTGCCAGCGAAGGGGCCCCCTCCTACGAGCAGTACTTC. Amino acid sequence: CASEGAPSYEQYF.

This clone was observed once. The chain combines TRBV27 with TRBJ2-2; 8 bases align to TRBD1. V shed 3 bases, J shed 4 bases, and the junction held 4 bases outside the gene matches. Per germline, CDR1 MNHEY and CDR2 SMNVEV (reference sequence). The CDR3 runs to 15 residues. In nucleotides, the CDR3 is TGTGCCAGCAGTTTCGGACAGGGAACCACCGGGGAGCTGTTTTTT. The encoded protein is CASSFGQGTTGELFF.

The chain combines TRBV2 with TRBJ2-7; 9 bases line up with TRBD1. Germline CDR1 and CDR2: SNHLY and FYNNEI. V shed 7 bases, J shed 3 bases, and the junction held 4 bases outside the gene matches. This CDR3 spans 13 amino acids. CDR3 in amino acids: CASMGQGVYEQYF. The CDR3 coding sequence is TGTGCCAGCATGGGACAGGGTGTCTACGAGCAGTACTTC.

V gene TRBV5-4 combines with J gene TRBJ2-7, with 7 bases identical to TRBD2. Germline lookup yields CDR1 SGHNT and CDR2 YYREEE (reference sequence). Trimming at V came to 4 bases and at J to 0 bases, leaving 1 base not matched to a gene. The CDR3 covers 13 residues. CDR3 bases: TGTGCCAGCAGCCGGGACTACTCCTACGAGCAGTACTTC. Residues: CASSRDYSYEQYF.

The CDR3 sequence is CASSFRRGGSKTYEQYF. CDR3 nucleotide sequence: TGCGCCAGCAGCTTCAGGCGGGGCGGGAGCAAAACCTACGAGCAGTACTTC. V usage is TRBV5-1 and J usage is TRBJ2-7; TRBD2 matches 7 bases. There are 17 residues in the CDR3. The germline CDR1 and CDR2 sequences are SGHRS and YFSETQ. With V trimmed by 2 bases and J by 2 bases, 13 bases remained unmatched.

To note about this clone: Since a much larger clone is just one base distant, this may be a read error. This CDR3 is CASGQGNTEAFF. The CDR3 bases are TGTGCCAGCGGACAGGGTAACACTGAAGCTTTCTTT. The V gene is TRBV5-4, the J gene TRBJ1-1, with 8 bases identical to TRBD1. The trim removed 7 bases at V and 2 bases at J, leaving 1 base unmatched. Germline loops: CDR1 SGHNT, CDR2 YYREEE (reference sequence). CDR3 length: 12 amino acids. The complete variable domain, with remaining parts taken from reference TRBV5-4 and TRBJ1-1, reads ETGVTQSPTHLIKTRGQQVTLRCSSQSGHNTVSWYQQALGQGPQFIFQYYREEENGRGNFPPRFSGLQFPNYSSELNVNALELDDSALYLCASGQGNTEAFFGQGTRLTVV.

V gene TRBV19 combines with J gene TRBJ2-3; 7 positions agree with TRBD2. The CDR3 has 15 residues. CDR1 is LNHDA, CDR2 SQIVND, per germline (reference sequence). V shed 9 bases, J shed 0 bases, and the junction held 9 bases outside the gene matches. For the CDR3, the DNA is TGTGCCAGCTCCCCCTGGGACTACAGCACAGATACGCAGTATTTT. Protein product: CASSPWDYSTDTQYF.

This clone was counted a single time. The chain combines TRBV7-9 with TRBJ2-7; 9 nucleotides agree with TRBD2. The ends lost 5 bases at V and 2 bases at J; junction bases unmatched: 4. This CDR3 has 14 residues. The germline V gene encodes CDR1 SEHNR and CDR2 FQNEAQ (reference sequence). CDR3 sequence: CASSLSSGTYEQYF. The CDR3, as DNA: TGTGCCAGCAGCCTATCTAGCGGGACCTACGAGCAGTACTTC. The full variable domain, rest sourced from reference TRBV7-9 and TRBJ2-7, is DTGVSQNPRHKITKRGQNVTFRCDPISEHNRLYWYRQTLGQGPEFLTYFQNEAQLEKSRLLSDRFSAERPKGSFSTLEIQRTEQGDSAMYLCASSLSSGTYEQYFGPGTRLTVT.

About this clone itself: The same CDR3 is also encoded by other DNA sequences in this sample. The V and J genes are TRBV5-4 and TRBJ2-2; no clear D. CDR3 length: 13 amino acids. CDR1 and CDR2 (germline): SGHNT, YYREEE (reference sequence). Trimming removed 4 bases from V and 3 bases from J, with 7 bases in between. CDR3 region: CASSLTDTGELFF. Here the CDR3 DNA reads TGTGCCAGCAGCCTTACGGACACCGGGGAGCTGTTTTTT.

This chain connects TRBV11-2 to TRBJ1-1; a possible D gene is TRBD1 (5 bases). This CDR3 spans 12 amino acids. Germline V CDR1 and CDR2: SGHAT, FQNNGV. Trimming removed 5 bases from V and 6 bases from J, with 10 bases in between. In DNA, the CDR3 is TGTGCCAGCAGCCCGCAGGGACCTGAAGCTTTCTTT. As protein: CASSPQGPEAFF.

V gene TRBV6-1 combines with J gene TRBJ2-7; 7 nucleotides align to TRBD1. Germline CDR1 MNHNS, CDR2 SASEGT. J was trimmed by 2 bases and V by 3 bases; bases with no gene match: 16. The CDR3 runs 18 residues. The CDR3 loop reads CASSDWKIRDSLTYEQYF. The CDR3 nucleotides are TGTGCCAGCAGTGATTGGAAGATCCGGGACAGCCTTACCTACGAGCAGTACTTC.

The chain joins TRBV10-3 to TRBJ2-1; 15 bases map to TRBD2. CDR3 length: 16 residues. Trimming cost V 11 bases and J 9 bases; bases outside gene matches: 14. Germline CDR1 is ENHRY and CDR2 is SYGVKD. The chain's CDR3 is CAFSPGGLAGGGEQFF. CDR3 nucleotide sequence: TGTGCCTTCTCCCCGGGGGGACTAGCGGGAGGAGGTGAGCAGTTCTTC.

The rearrangement uses TRBV19 and TRBJ1-1; 7 nucleotides match TRBD1. The CDR3 spans 13 residues. Germline V CDR1 and CDR2: LNHDA, SQIVND (reference sequence). With 5 bases clipped from V and 5 bases from J, the junction kept 5 bases outside the gene matches. The CDR3: CASSPTGWTEAFF. The CDR3 DNA reads as TGTGCCAGTAGTCCGACAGGGTGGACTGAAGCTTTCTTT.

J is TRBJ1-1 and V is TRBV5-5; no definite D call. The CDR3 totals 15 residues. Trimming removed 2 bases from V and 3 bases from J, with 14 bases in between. The germline V gene encodes CDR1 SGHKS and CDR2 YYEKEE (reference sequence). CDR3 loop: CASSFHHGWDTEAFF. In DNA, the CDR3 is TGTGCCAGCAGCTTCCATCATGGATGGGACACTGAAGCTTTCTTT.

The V call is TRBV5-1, the J call TRBJ2-3, with 11 positions matching TRBD2. Germline V gene data show CDR1 as SGHRS and CDR2 as YFSETQ. The CDR3 sequence is 18 residues long. V shed 3 bases and J 0 bases; nucleotides not matched to a gene: 9. The CDR3 DNA is TGCGCCAGCAGCTGGGCACGACTAGCGGGATTAAGCACAGATACGCAGTATTTT. Amino acid sequence: CASSWARLAGLSTDTQYF.

The CDR3 loop reads CASSTERAYNEQFF. The CDR3 DNA reads as TGTGCCAGCAGTACCGAAAGAGCATACAATGAGCAGTTCTTC. The V gene is TRBV5-4, the J gene TRBJ2-1; D ambiguous. The CDR3 extends over 14 amino acids. The ends were cut back, 5 bases at V and 4 bases at J, with 13 bases in the middle. CDR1 and CDR2 (germline): SGHNT, YYREEE (reference sequence). The variable domain in full, completed from reference TRBV5-4 and TRBJ2-1, reads ETGVTQSPTHLIKTRGQQVTLRCSSQSGHNTVSWYQQALGQGPQFIFQYYREEENGRGNFPPRFSGLQFPNYSSELNVNALELDDSALYLCASSTERAYNEQFFGPGTRLTVL.

The V gene is TRBV4-3, the J gene TRBJ2-7; perhaps TRBD2 as D (5 bases). The CDR3 consists of 14 residues. V was pared by 0 bases and J by 3 bases, with 9 bases between. CDR1 LGHNA and CDR2 YSLEER come from the germline V gene. The CDR3 DNA follows: TGCGCCAGCAGCCAAGACCCCGGGGACTACGAGCAGTACTTC. Protein: CASSQDPGDYEQYF.

This clone has only one observation. The chain is built from TRBV7-6 and TRBJ1-1; 9 bases align to TRBD1. With 1 base clipped from V and 6 bases from J, the junction kept 6 bases outside the gene matches. The CDR3 contains 15 residues. CDR1 SGHVS and CDR2 FNYEAQ come from the germline V gene. The CDR3 DNA reads as TGTGCCAGCAGCTTAGTAACGGACAGGGGTCCTGAAGCTTTCTTT. This gives the protein CASSLVTDRGPEAFF.